This is a list of T cell receptor beta chains from one sample in a study of T cell responses to AZD1222 COVID-19 vaccine. Sequenced by immunoSEQ multiplex PCR; TCRdb stores in-frame clones only, minus some. The data contain roughly 30,000 clones, approximately 80% of them singletons. Here the sequenced sample was peripheral blood, taken 28 days after the second AZD1222 dose. The source of these receptors is an adult who received the AZD1222 COVID-19 vaccine. Each CDR3 is given with its conserved first and last residue. The D gene is left open where the match is weak. Rows give clone size only sometimes, using once, few, many, or a class for an expanded clone.

clone_size,d_call,j_call,v_call,cdr3_aa,cdr3_nt
.,.,TRBJ1-2,TRBV7-2,CASSGQLNYGYTF,TGTGCCAGCAGCGGACAGCTTAACTATGGCTACACCTTC
few,.,TRBJ2-5,TRBV27,CASSFTVQGETQYF,TGTGCCAGCAGTTTTACGGTGCAGGGGGAGACCCAGTACTTC
.,TRBD1,TRBJ1-6,TRBV28,CASSDYRGNSPLHF,TGTGCCAGCAGTGACTACAGGGGTAATTCACCCCTCCACTTT
.,TRBD1,TRBJ1-2,TRBV2,CAITNRGGPAYGYTF,TGTGCCATCACCAACAGGGGGGGGCCGGCCTATGGCTACACCTTC
.,.,TRBJ1-2,TRBV6-5,CASSYEGRANYGYTF,TGTGCCAGCAGTTACGAAGGGAGAGCTAACTATGGCTACACCTTC
.,TRBD1,TRBJ1-3,TRBV30,CATGGQLRNTIYF,TGTGCCACCGGGGGACAGCTAAGAAACACCATATATTTT
few,.,TRBJ1-4,TRBV11-2,CASRGLNEKLFF,TGTGCCAGCAGGGGGCTTAATGAAAAACTGTTTTTT
.,.,TRBJ2-4,TRBV6-1,CASSEALLAKNIQYF,TGTGCCAGCAGTGAAGCCCTACTAGCCAAAAACATTCAGTACTTC
few,.,TRBJ1-1,TRBV7-9,CASSLLPRRGSTEAFF,TGTGCCAGCAGCTTACTACCTAGGAGGGGATCGACTGAAGCTTTCTTT
once,TRBD1,TRBJ2-5,TRBV3-1/TRBV3-2,CASSKDRGETQYF,TGTGCCAGCAGTAAAGACAGGGGAGAGACCCAGTACTTC
few,.,TRBJ1-1,TRBV6-6,CASSYSGGTEAFF,TGTGCCAGCAGTTACTCGGGGGGCACTGAAGCTTTCTTT
few,.,TRBJ1-2,TRBV7-8,CASSLGPGPSYGYTF,TGTGCCAGCAGCTTAGGCCCTGGGCCAAGCTATGGCTACACCTTC
.,TRBD1,TRBJ1-4,TRBV6-5,CASNPTGGINEKLFF,TGTGCCAGCAACCCAACAGGGGGCATTAATGAAAAACTGTTTTTT
.,.,TRBJ2-6,TRBV27,CASSKQGFAGANVLTF,TGTGCCAGCAGTAAACAGGGTTTTGCTGGGGCCAACGTCCTGACTTTC
once,.,TRBJ1-2,TRBV3-1/TRBV3-2,CASSQDPLYYGYTF,TGTGCCAGCAGCCAAGACCCACTTTACTATGGCTACACCTTC
.,.,TRBJ2-5,TRBV10-1,CASSPLRGTPSETQYF,TGCGCCAGCAGCCCCCTTCGGGGGACACCCTCGGAGACCCAGTACTTC
.,.,TRBJ2-1,TRBV10-3,CAISERSNFLNEQFF,TGTGCCATCAGCGAGCGGAGCAACTTCTTAAATGAGCAGTTCTTC
.,.,TRBJ2-1,TRBV7-8,CASSDVNQEQFF,TGTGCCAGCAGCGACGTTAACCAAGAGCAGTTCTTC
once,.,TRBJ1-2,TRBV7-2,CASGGGRNYGYTF,TGTGCCAGCGGCGGGGGGCGGAACTATGGCTACACCTTC
.,TRBD1,TRBJ1-2,TRBV6-5,CASSARDRGWNGYTF,TGTGCCAGCAGCGCCCGGGACAGGGGGTGGAATGGCTACACCTTC
once,TRBD2,TRBJ2-1,TRBV11-3,CASSSSGNEQFF,TGTGCCAGCAGCTCTAGCGGCAATGAGCAGTTCTTC
.,TRBD2,TRBJ2-4,TRBV11-3,CASSSSPASGGKNIQYF,TGTGCCAGCAGCTCCTCCCCGGCTAGCGGGGGCAAAAACATTCAGTACTTC
.,TRBD2,TRBJ2-2,TRBV5-4,CASSLDSGGDTGELFF,TGTGCCAGCAGCTTGGATAGCGGGGGGGACACCGGGGAGCTGTTTTTT
.,.,TRBJ1-2,TRBV7-2,CASSSDRSYGYTF,TGTGCCAGCAGCTCCGACAGGAGCTATGGCTACACCTTC